Following are 27 T cell receptor beta chains from one sample sequenced in a study of cytomegalovirus exposure and HLA in healthy donors. Primers included in the PCR were 60 Vbeta and 13 Jbeta primers. Generated by immunoSEQ multiplex PCR, the TCRdb table keeps only in-frame clones and is missing some. In the table there are 90,000 to 110,000 clones, around 80% of which are singletons. Sequenced sample: PBMCs. The receptors originated from a male donor in good health and CMV-seronegative.

The chain uses TRBV5-1 and TRBJ1-2; the D gene is possibly TRBD1 (5 bases). V was cut by 6 bases and J by 4 bases, with 19 bases left in between. The CDR3 has 15 amino acids. Germline V gives CDR1 SGHRS, CDR2 YFSETQ. The CDR3 region is CASTDATGVGYGYTF. CDR3 DNA: TGCGCCAGCACCGATGCAACGGGGGTTGGCTATGGCTACACCTTC.

There are a few counts of this clone. The chain joins TRBV28 to TRBJ2-2, with 11 bases lining up with TRBD2. The V gene end was trimmed by 9 bases and the J gene end by 1 base; junction bases not matched to a gene: 1. Germline lookup yields CDR1 MDHEN and CDR2 SYDVKM. This CDR3 contains 14 residues. The CDR3 sequence is CASLAGGNTGELFF. CDR3 sequence (DNA): TGTGCCAGTCTAGCGGGAGGGAACACCGGGGAGCTGTTTTTT.

The CDR3 coding sequence is TGCGCCAGCAGCTTGGCAGCGGGGGGCACAGATACGCAGTATTTT. Translation gives CASSLAAGGTDTQYF. The chain combines TRBV5-1 with TRBJ2-3; 8 bases line up with TRBD2. The CDR3 covers 15 residues. J gave up 1 base and V 0 bases, and 1 base lay outside the gene matches. Germline CDR1 is SGHRS and CDR2 is YFSETQ.

This clone was observed a handful of times. This chain links TRBV7-3 with TRBJ2-7; 11 bases map to TRBD1. CDR1 is SGHTA and CDR2 is FQGTGA in the germline V gene. Trimming took 4 bases from V and 4 from J; bases not matched to a gene: 0. This CDR3 spans 13 amino acids. CDR3 loop: CASSWDRGYEQYF. DNA for the CDR3: TGTGCCAGCAGCTGGGACAGGGGGTACGAGCAGTACTTC.

V usage is TRBV18 and J usage is TRBJ1-4; TRBD1 aligns across 7 bases. The CDR3 runs 13 residues. CDR1 KGHSH and CDR2 LQKENI come from the germline V gene. After removal of 8 bases from V and 4 bases from J, the junction contained 4 bases not matched to a gene. CDR3: CASARDSNEKLFF. The CDR3 DNA reads TGTGCCAGCGCCCGGGACAGTAATGAAAAACTGTTTTTT.

V gene TRBV2 combines with J gene TRBJ1-3; TRBD1 aligns across 7 bases. Trimming took 7 bases from V and 3 from J; bases not matched to a gene: 9. There are 15 residues in the CDR3. CDR1 is SNHLY and CDR2 is FYNNEI in the germline V gene. CDR3 in amino acids: CASTTRQGGGNTIYF. DNA for the CDR3: TGTGCCAGCACTACGAGACAGGGAGGTGGAAACACCATATATTTT.

The V and J genes are TRBV5-4 and TRBJ1-3, with D uncertain. The CDR3 is 16 amino acids. CDR1 and CDR2 (germline): SGHNT, YYREEE (reference sequence). V was cut by 3 bases and J by 4 bases, with 17 bases left in between. As DNA, the CDR3 is TGTGCCAGCAGCTCAGGTACCCTGGCCAGGGGAAACACCATATATTTT. This sequence encodes CASSSGTLARGNTIYF. Filled out from reference TRBV5-4 and TRBJ1-3, the complete variable domain reads ETGVTQSPTHLIKTRGQQVTLRCSSQSGHNTVSWYQQALGQGPQFIFQYYREEENGRGNFPPRFSGLQFPNYSSELNVNALELDDSALYLCASSSGTLARGNTIYFGEGSWLTVV.

The chain links TRBV5-4 to TRBJ2-1, with 9 bases that match TRBD2. V was clipped by 4 bases and J by 7 bases; unmatched bases: 9. CDR1 and CDR2 (germline): SGHNT, YYREEE (reference sequence). This CDR3 region has 15 residues. DNA of the CDR3: TGTGCCAGCAGCCCAGATAGCGGGAGCAGGAATGAGCAGTTCTTC. Translation: CASSPDSGSRNEQFF.

This chain links TRBV27 with TRBJ2-7; 7 bases are shared with TRBD1. CDR1 is MNHEY and CDR2 is SMNVEV in the germline V gene (reference sequence). Trimming took 5 bases from V and 10 from J; bases not matched to a gene: 8. This CDR3 is 12 amino acids long. The CDR3 nucleotides are TGTGCCAGCAGTAAAACACAGGGGCTACAGTACTTC. Translation gives CASSKTQGLQYF.

The CDR3 is CASRKVGSLQETQYF. The CDR3 bases are TGTGCCAGCAGGAAGGTGGGCAGTCTCCAAGAGACCCAGTACTTC. This rearrangement joins TRBV27 to TRBJ2-5; D ambiguous. The V end was cut by 6 bases, the J end by 1 base, with 15 bases between. CDR1 and CDR2 from the germline V gene are MNHEY and SMNVEV (reference sequence). The CDR3 totals 15 residues.

The rearrangement links TRBV25-1 to TRBJ2-1; D possibly corresponds to TRBD2 (5 bases). This CDR3 is built from 15 residues. The germline CDR1 and CDR2 sequences are MGHDK and SYGVNS. The V end was cut by 7 bases, the J end by 2 bases, with 15 bases between. The CDR3 loop is CASKDPQRTYNEQFF. The DNA for the CDR3 is TGTGCCAGCAAGGACCCCCAGCGGACCTACAATGAGCAGTTCTTC. Full variable domain (remainder filled in from reference TRBV25-1 and TRBJ2-1): EADIYQTPRYLVIGTGKKITLECSQTMGHDKMYWYQQDPGMELHLIHYSYGVNSTEKGDLSSESTVSRIRTEHFPLTLESARPSHTSQYLCASKDPQRTYNEQFFGPGTRLTVL.

The chain's CDR3 is CASSAGVGNEQFF. CDR3 coding DNA: TGTGCCAGTTCAGCGGGAGTGGGGAATGAGCAGTTCTTC. The genes are TRBV19 and TRBJ2-1, with 8 positions matching TRBD2. The CDR3 length is 13 residues. Germline V lookup: CDR1 LNHDA, CDR2 SQIVND (reference sequence). Trimming took 8 bases from V and 7 from J; bases not matched to a gene: 7.

The gene calls are TRBV19 and TRBJ2-1; the D gene is possibly TRBD1 (6 bases). This CDR3 is built from 15 residues. V was pared by 6 bases and J by 3 bases, with 15 bases between. Per the germline V gene, CDR1 is LNHDA and CDR2 is SQIVND (reference sequence). CDR3 sequence (DNA): TGTGCCAGTAGCCCTAGTGGGGGCGGCTACAATGAGCAGTTCTTC. It is translated as CASSPSGGGYNEQFF. Combining the CDR3 with reference TRBV19 and TRBJ2-1 gives the whole variable domain DGGITQSPKYLFRKEGQNVTLSCEQNLNHDAMYWYRQDPGQGLRLIYYSQIVNDFQKGDIAEGYSVSREKKESFPLTVTSAQKNPTAFYLCASSPSGGGYNEQFFGPGTRLTVL.

V usage is TRBV27 and J usage is TRBJ2-3; perhaps TRBD2 as D (5 bases). CDR3 length: 12 residues. The germline V gene has CDR1 MNHEY and CDR2 SMNVEV (reference sequence). V was cut by 5 bases and J by 8 bases, with 11 bases left in between. CDR3 DNA sequence: TGTGCCAGCAGTCCGGGCGAGGGTACGCAGTATTTT. Its translation is CASSPGEGTQYF.

Written as DNA, the CDR3 is TGTGCCTGGAGTGTATTGAGAAACAATGAGCAGTTCTTC. Residues: CAWSVLRNNEQFF. This sequence joins TRBV30 and TRBJ2-1; D unclear. The length of the CDR3 is 13 residues. Germline V gene data show CDR1 as GTSNPN and CDR2 as SVGIG (reference sequence). With 0 bases removed from V and 5 bases from J, the gap between germline ends came to 8 bases.

J is TRBJ1-1 and V is TRBV6-5; D gene uncertain. The CDR3 extends over 15 amino acids. V was pared by 3 bases and J by 4 bases, with 15 bases between. Germline V gene sequence: CDR1 MNHEY, CDR2 SVGAGI. CDR3 protein: CASSYRGETSTEAFF. In DNA form, the CDR3 reads TGTGCCAGCAGTTATCGGGGAGAGACAAGCACTGAAGCTTTCTTT.

V and J are TRBV6-5 and TRBJ2-5; 7 bases map to TRBD1. The CDR3 loop spans 14 amino acids. Germline V CDR1 and CDR2: MNHEY, SVGAGI. The J segment lost 7 bases and the V segment lost 6 bases, leaving 11 bases of the junction unmatched. CDR3 coding DNA: TGTGCCAGCAGAAAAAACAGGGGACACGGGACCCAGTACTTC. It is translated as CASRKNRGHGTQYF.

The chain joins TRBV7-2 to TRBJ2-1, with TRBD1 identical over 9 bases. V trimming: 4 bases; J trimming: 0 bases; junction bases outside the gene matches: 1. The CDR3 loop spans 15 amino acids. Germline V lookup: CDR1 SGHTA, CDR2 FQGNSA. In nucleotides, the CDR3 is TGTGCCAGCAGCTCGACAGGGGGCTCCTACAATGAGCAGTTCTTC. The encoded protein is CASSSTGGSYNEQFF.

The chain joins TRBV19 to TRBJ2-1; 7 bases are shared with TRBD2. The CDR3 runs 15 residues. Trimming removed 7 bases from V and 0 bases from J; junction bases left unmatched: 6. Looked up from germline, CDR1 is LNHDA and CDR2 is SQIVND (reference sequence). This chain's CDR3 is CASTQAGLSYNEQFF. CDR3 DNA: TGTGCCAGTACCCAAGCGGGACTCTCCTACAATGAGCAGTTCTTC. Full variable domain (remainder filled in from reference TRBV19 and TRBJ2-1): DGGITQSPKYLFRKEGQNVTLSCEQNLNHDAMYWYRQDPGQGLRLIYYSQIVNDFQKGDIAEGYSVSREKKESFPLTVTSAQKNPTAFYLCASTQAGLSYNEQFFGPGTRLTVL.

This chain connects TRBV5-8 to TRBJ1-3; D not resolved. Trimming took off 7 bases at V and 0 bases at J, with 11 bases between the two ends. Germline V gene lookup returns CDR1 SGHTS and CDR2 YDEGEE. The CDR3 runs 14 residues. CDR3 DNA: TGTGCCAGCCGCCGGACTTCCTCTGGAAACACCATATATTTT. It is translated as CASRRTSSGNTIYF.

The chain recombines TRBV18 with TRBJ1-5; the D gene is possibly TRBD1 (5 bases). CDR3 length: 15 residues. Germline V gene data show CDR1 as KGHSH and CDR2 as LQKENI. V was trimmed by 5 bases and J by 3 bases, leaving 14 bases between them. As DNA, the CDR3 is TGTGCCAGCTCAGCTCAGGGCTCCCTCAATCAGCCCCAGCATTTT. Its translation is CASSAQGSLNQPQHF.

This sequence joins TRBV6-1 and TRBJ2-7, with 12 bases identical to TRBD1. Germline CDR1 and CDR2: MNHNS and SASEGT. Trimming at V came to 11 bases and at J to 6 bases, leaving 11 bases not matched to a gene. The CDR3 has 14 amino acids. The CDR3 sequence: CALQGGDRGREQYF. The CDR3 DNA follows: TGTGCCCTCCAGGGGGGGGACAGGGGGCGCGAGCAGTACTTC.

The V gene is TRBV5-1, the J gene TRBJ2-3; TRBD1 might be the D (6 bases). V was shortened by 0 bases and J by 4 bases, with 9 bases between the two germline ends. CDR1 SGHRS and CDR2 YFSETQ come from the germline V gene. The CDR3 has 14 amino acids. CDR3 protein: CASSLDRDPDTQYF. The CDR3, as DNA: TGCGCCAGCAGCTTGGACAGGGACCCAGATACGCAGTATTTT.

This CDR3 is CASSGTGGKSNSEAFF. DNA of the CDR3: TGTGCCAGCAGCGGGACAGGGGGCAAGTCGAATTCTGAAGCTTTCTTT. This chain uses TRBV28 with TRBJ1-1, with 12 bases matching TRBD1. Germline V lookup: CDR1 MDHEN, CDR2 SYDVKM. The CDR3 extends over 16 amino acids. The V gene end was trimmed by 6 bases and the J gene end by 6 bases; junction bases not matched to a gene: 11.

The chain's CDR3 is CASSLQGAGVYSNQPQHF. For the CDR3, the DNA is TGTGCCAGCAGTTTACAAGGCGCGGGGGTCTATAGCAATCAGCCCCAGCATTTT. V is TRBV27 and J is TRBJ1-5; D might be TRBD1 (5 bases). Trimming shortened V by 2 bases and J by 0 bases, and 17 bases separated the two germline ends. Looked up from germline, CDR1 is MNHEY and CDR2 is SMNVEV (reference sequence). The CDR3 runs to 18 residues.

J is TRBJ2-3 and V is TRBV2, with TRBD2 matching over 13 bases. Germline-derived CDR1 and CDR2 are SNHLY and FYNNEI. The trim removed 6 bases at V and 5 bases at J, leaving 5 bases unmatched. The CDR3 has 15 residues. Here the CDR3 reads CASRPRTSGGDTQYF. As DNA, the CDR3 is TGTGCCAGCAGGCCTCGGACTAGCGGGGGAGATACGCAGTATTTT.

Notes on this clone: Other DNA variants within this sample encode the same CDR3. The chain recombines TRBV25-1 with TRBJ2-2, with 7 positions matching TRBD2. V was pared by 3 bases and J by 4 bases, with 5 bases of the junction left unmatched. Germline V gene data show CDR1 as MGHDK and CDR2 as SYGVNS. The CDR3 spans 15 residues. The CDR3 region is CASSELTSFTGELFF. The CDR3 DNA reads as TGTGCCAGCAGTGAGTTGACTAGCTTCACCGGGGAGCTGTTTTTT.